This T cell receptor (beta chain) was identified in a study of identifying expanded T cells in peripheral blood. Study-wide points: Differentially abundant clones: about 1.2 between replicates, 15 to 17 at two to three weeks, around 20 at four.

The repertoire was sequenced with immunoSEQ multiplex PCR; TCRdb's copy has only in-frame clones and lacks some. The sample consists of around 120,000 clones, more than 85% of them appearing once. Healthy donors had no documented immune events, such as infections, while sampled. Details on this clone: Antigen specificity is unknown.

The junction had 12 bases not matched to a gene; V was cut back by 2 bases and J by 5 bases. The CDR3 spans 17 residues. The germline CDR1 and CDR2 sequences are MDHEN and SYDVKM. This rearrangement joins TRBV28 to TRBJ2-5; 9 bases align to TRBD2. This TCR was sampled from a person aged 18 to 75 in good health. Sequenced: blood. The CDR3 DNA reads TGTGCCAGCAGTTTACTTTCGCGCGCGCGGGGGGGGGAGACCCAGTACTTC. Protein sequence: CASSLLSRARGGETQYF.